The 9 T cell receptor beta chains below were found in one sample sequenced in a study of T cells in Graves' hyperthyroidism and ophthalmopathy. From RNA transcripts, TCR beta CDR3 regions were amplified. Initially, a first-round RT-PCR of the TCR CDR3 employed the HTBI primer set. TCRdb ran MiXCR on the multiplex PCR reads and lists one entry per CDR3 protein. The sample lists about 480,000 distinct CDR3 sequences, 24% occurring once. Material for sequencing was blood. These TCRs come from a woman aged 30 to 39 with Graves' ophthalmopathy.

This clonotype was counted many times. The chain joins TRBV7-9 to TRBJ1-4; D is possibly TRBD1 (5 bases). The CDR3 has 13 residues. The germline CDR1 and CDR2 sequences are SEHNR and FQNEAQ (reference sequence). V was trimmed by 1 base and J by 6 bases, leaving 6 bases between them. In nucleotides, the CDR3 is TGTGCCAGCAGCTTAGGGGGCCATGAAAAACTGTTTTTT. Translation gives CASSLGGHEKLFF.

The CDR3, as DNA: TGTGCCAGCAGTTTAGGCGGGGAGCTTACGTCCCAGTACTTC. Amino acids: CASSLGGELTSQYF. The chain is built from TRBV12-3 or TRBV12-4 and TRBJ2-5, with D maybe TRBD2 (6 bases). The V and J ends lost 1 base and 9 bases respectively, with 15 bases between them. The CDR3 runs 14 residues.

CDR3 sequence (DNA): TGTGCCACCAGGCCAGGGTTCACCGGGGAGCTGTTTTTT. Its protein product is CATRPGFTGELFF. V and J are TRBV15 and TRBJ2-2; possibly TRBD1 for D (5 bases). V was shortened by 6 bases and J by 4 bases, with 9 bases between the two germline ends. There are 13 residues in the CDR3. Per germline, CDR1 LNHNV and CDR2 YYDKDF (reference sequence).

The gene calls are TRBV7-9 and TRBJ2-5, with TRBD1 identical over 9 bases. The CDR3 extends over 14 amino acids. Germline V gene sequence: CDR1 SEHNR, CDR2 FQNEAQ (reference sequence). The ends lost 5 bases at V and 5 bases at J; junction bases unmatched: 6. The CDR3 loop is CASSHRGPGETQYF. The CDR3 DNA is TGTGCCAGCAGCCACAGGGGGCCGGGGGAGACCCAGTACTTC.

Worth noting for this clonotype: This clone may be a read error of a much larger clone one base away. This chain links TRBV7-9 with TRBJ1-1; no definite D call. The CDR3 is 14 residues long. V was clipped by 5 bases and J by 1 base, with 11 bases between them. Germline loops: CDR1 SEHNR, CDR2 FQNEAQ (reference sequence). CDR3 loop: CASSEKGRNTEAFF. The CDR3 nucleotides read TGTGCCAGCAGCGAGAAAGGGAGGAACACTGAAGCTTTCTTT.

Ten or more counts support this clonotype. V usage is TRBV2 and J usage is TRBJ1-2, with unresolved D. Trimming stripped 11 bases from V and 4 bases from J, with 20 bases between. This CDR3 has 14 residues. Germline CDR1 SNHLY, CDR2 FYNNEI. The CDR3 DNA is TGTGCCGGTCTGTTGGACCTGATGGGCTATGGCTACACCTTC. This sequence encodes CAGLLDLMGYGYTF.

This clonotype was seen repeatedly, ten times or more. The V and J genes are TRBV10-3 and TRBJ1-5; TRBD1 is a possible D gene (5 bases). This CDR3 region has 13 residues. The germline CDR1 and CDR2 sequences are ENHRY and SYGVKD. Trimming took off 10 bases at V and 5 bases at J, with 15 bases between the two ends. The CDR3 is CATSDGRDQPQHF. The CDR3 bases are TGTGCCACCTCCGACGGCAGGGATCAGCCCCAGCATTTT.

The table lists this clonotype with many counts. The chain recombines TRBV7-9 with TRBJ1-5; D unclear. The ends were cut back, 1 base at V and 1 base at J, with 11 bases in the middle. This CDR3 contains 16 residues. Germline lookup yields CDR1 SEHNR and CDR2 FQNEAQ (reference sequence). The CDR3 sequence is CASSLDQEDSNQPQHF. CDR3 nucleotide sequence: TGTGCCAGCAGCTTAGATCAGGAAGACAGCAATCAGCCCCAGCATTTT.

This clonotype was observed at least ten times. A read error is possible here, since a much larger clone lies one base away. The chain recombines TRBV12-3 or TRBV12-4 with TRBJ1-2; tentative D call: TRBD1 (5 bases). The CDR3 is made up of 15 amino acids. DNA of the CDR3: TGTGCCAGCAGCCCTCAGGGTTCCCTAGGCTATGGCCACACCTTC. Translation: CASSPQGSLGYGHTF.